This T cell receptor (beta chain) was documented in a study of identical twins. This clonotype was seen ten or more times. Its antigen remains unidentified. Using its own MiXCR run on the 5' RACE reads, TCRdb lists one record per CDR3 protein. The table lists a few hundred thousand distinct CDR3 sequences, around 8.8% of them singletons. Study observations and caveats: The study found that models underestimated out-of-frame TCR alpha sharing in monozygotic twins. Cross-sectional statistics underpinned the conclusions; the same donors were not followed.

In germline, CDR1 is SQVTM, CDR2 ANQGSEA. This CDR3 is built from 14 residues. V was pared by 3 bases and J by 3 bases, with 8 bases of the junction left unmatched. This sample also appeared in a second study, on yellow fever vaccine responses in identical twins.

The chain carries TRBV29-1 and TRBJ2-7, with 7 positions matching TRBD2. The sequenced sample consisted of CD8+ T cells sorted from blood. This receptor was identified in a young woman in good health. The CDR3 loop reads CSVEAGEGGYEQYF. The CDR3 nucleotides read TGCAGCGTTGAGGCGGGAGAGGGAGGCTACGAGCAGTACTTC.